In its sample, the clone carrying this TCR gamma chain is hyperexpanded. CDR3 size: 10 residues. With V trimmed by 8 bases and J by 12 bases, 4 bases remained unmatched. This entry belongs to a study of human gamma delta and Vdelta1 T cells. TCRdb redid clone calling on the PCR reads using CATT. The sample lists about 220 gamma-chain clones, roughly 10% occurring once. The sequenced sample consisted of Vdelta1 gamma-delta T cells from blood. The source is a human donor in good health. The chain couples TRGV10 to TRGJP1. TRGV10 is flagged as an ORF with uncertain function. The CDR3 bases are TGTGCTGCGTGGGAAGGGTTCAAGATATTT. Translation gives CAAWEGFKIF.